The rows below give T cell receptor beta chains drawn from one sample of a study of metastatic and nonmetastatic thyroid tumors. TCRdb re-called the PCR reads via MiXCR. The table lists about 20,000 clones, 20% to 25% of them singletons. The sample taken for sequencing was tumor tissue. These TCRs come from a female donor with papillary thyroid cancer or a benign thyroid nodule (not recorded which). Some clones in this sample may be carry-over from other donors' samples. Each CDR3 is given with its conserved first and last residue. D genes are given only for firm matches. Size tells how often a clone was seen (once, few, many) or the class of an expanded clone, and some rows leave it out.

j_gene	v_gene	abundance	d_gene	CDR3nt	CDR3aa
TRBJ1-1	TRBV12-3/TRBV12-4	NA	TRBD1	TGTGCCAGCAGTTTTGACAGGGTCGGATGGATCACTGAAGCTTTCTTT	CASSFDRVGWITEAFF
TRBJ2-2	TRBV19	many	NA	TGTGCCAGTAGTATAGATCCCCGACGGACGACGAACACCGGGGAGCTGTTTTTT	CASSIDPRRTTNTGELFF
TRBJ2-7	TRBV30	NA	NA	TGTGCCTGGAGTGGGGGGAGAGAGCAGTACTTC	CAWSGGREQYF
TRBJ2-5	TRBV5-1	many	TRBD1	TGCGCCAGCAGCTTAAGTGACAGGGGGCAGACCCAGTACTTC	CASSLSDRGQTQYF
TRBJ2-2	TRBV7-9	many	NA	TGTGCCAGCAGCTTATTTCGATCGTACCCCGGGGAGCTGTTTTTT	CASSLFRSYPGELFF
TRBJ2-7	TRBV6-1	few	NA	TGCGCCAGCCAGGGCAGAGCCTACGATCAGTACTTC	CASQGRAYDQYF
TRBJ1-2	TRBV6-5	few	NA	TGTGCCAGCAGTTACTGCGAGGGCTTCTATGTCTACACCTTC	CASSYCEGFYVYTF
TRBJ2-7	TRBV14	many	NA	TGTGCCAGCAGCCAGAACTCCTACGAGCAGTACTTC	CASSQNSYEQYF
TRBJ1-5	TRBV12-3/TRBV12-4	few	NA	TGTGCCAGCAGTCTTAAAGACAATCAGCCCCAGCATTTT	CASSLKDNQPQHF
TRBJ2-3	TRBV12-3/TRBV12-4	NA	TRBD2	TGTGCCAGCAGACCCACTCTCAGACTAGCGACTAGCACAGATACGCAGTATTTT	CASRPTLRLATSTDTQYF
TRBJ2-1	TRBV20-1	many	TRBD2	TGCAGTGCTAGAGATGTGCTAGCGGAAACTAATGAGCAGTTCTTC	CSARDVLAETNEQFF
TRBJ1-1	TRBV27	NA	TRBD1	TGTGCCAGCAGGTCCGGGACAGGGAGCACTGAATCTTTCTTT	CASRSGTGSTESFF
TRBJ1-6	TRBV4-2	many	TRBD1	TGTGCCAGCAGTCCAGGGGGCTTAAGCTCCTATAATTCACCCCTCCACTTT	CASSPGGLSSYNSPLHF
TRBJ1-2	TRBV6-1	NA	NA	TGTGCCAGCAGTGAAAGTACGTGGTATGGCCACACCTTC	CASSESTWYGHTF
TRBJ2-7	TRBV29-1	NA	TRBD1	TGCAGCGCCAGACCGGGACAGGACTCCTACGAGCAGTACTTC	CSARPGQDSYEQYF
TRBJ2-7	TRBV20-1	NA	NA	TGCAGTGCTAGAACTGGCGCTTCCTACGAGCAGTACTTC	CSARTGASYEQYF
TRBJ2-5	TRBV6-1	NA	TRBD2	TGTGCCAGTTCCTTCTTAGGCGGGAGTCAAGAGACCCAGTACTTC	CASSFLGGSQETQYF
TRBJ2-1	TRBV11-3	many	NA	TGTGCCAGCAGCTTACAGGGCAGCTCCTACAATGAGCAGTTCTTC	CASSLQGSSYNEQFF
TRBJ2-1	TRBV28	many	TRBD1	TGTGCCAGCAGTTTTATGACCAGGGGGCGCGGAAGGGCCCTCCGGAATGAGCAGTTCTTC	CASSFMTRGRGRALRNEQFF
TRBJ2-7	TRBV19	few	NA	TGTGCCAGTAGTAAAAGTGGATCCTACGATCAGTACTTC	CASSKSGSYDQYF
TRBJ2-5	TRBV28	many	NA	TGTGCCAGCAGTTTACCCGGGACGGGGGAGACCCAGTACTTC	CASSLPGTGETQYF
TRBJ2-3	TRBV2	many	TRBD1	TGTGCCAGCAGTCCCGGGACAGGGAGCACAGATACGCAGTATTTT	CASSPGTGSTDTQYF
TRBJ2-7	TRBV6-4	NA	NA	TGTGCCAGCAGTGACTCGGACGGCAGCTACGAGCAGTACTTC	CASSDSDGSYEQYF
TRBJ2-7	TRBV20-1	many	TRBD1	TGCAGTGCTAGAGATTCCGGGACAGGGGGCTGCGAGCAGTACTTC	CSARDSGTGGCEQYF
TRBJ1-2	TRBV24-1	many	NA	TGTGCCACCAGTGGCCAAGGGTATGATGGCTACACCTTC	CATSGQGYDGYTF
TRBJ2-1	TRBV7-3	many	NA	TGTGCCAGCAGCTTCCGAGGGGGCAATGAGCAGTTCTTC	CASSFRGGNEQFF
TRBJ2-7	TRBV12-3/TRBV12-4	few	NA	TGTGCCAGCAGTGAAAACAGGGAGGGCTACGAGCAGTACTTC	CASSENREGYEQYF
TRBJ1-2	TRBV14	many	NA	TGTGCCAGCAGCAAGTACCGGGCTAACTATGGCTACACCTTC	CASSKYRANYGYTF
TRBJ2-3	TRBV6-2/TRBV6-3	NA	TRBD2	TGTGCCAGCAGCGTAGACTCTAGCGGGAGGATGGATACGCAGTATTTT	CASSVDSSGRMDTQYF
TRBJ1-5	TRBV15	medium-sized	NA	TGTGCCACCTCAGGGGTTCATCAGCCCCAGCATTTT	CATSGVHQPQHF
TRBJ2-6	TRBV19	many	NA	TGTGCCAGTAGTATTTTCACTTCTGGGGCCAACGTCCTGACTTTC	CASSIFTSGANVLTF
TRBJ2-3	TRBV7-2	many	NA	TGTGCCAGCAGCTTCGACTACCTAAGCACAGATACGCAGTATTTT	CASSFDYLSTDTQYF
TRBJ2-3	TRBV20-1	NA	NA	TGCAGTGCTAGAGATGCGAGCGTGGCAAGCACAGATACGCAGTATTTT	CSARDASVASTDTQYF
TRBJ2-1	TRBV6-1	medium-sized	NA	TGTGCCAGCGCTGACTCCTACAATGAGCAGTTCTTC	CASADSYNEQFF
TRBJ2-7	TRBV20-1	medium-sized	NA	TGCAGTGCTCGTCAGGGTAGCATCTACGAGCAGTACTTC	CSARQGSIYEQYF
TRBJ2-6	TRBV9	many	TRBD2	TGTGCCAGCAGCCGGGAGGGAACGGCTGGGGCCAACGTCCTGACTTTC	CASSREGTAGANVLTF
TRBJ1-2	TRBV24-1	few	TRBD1	TGTGCCACCAGTGATTGGACAGGGGGCAACTATTGCTACGCCTTC	CATSDWTGGNYCYAF
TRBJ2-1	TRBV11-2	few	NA	TGTGCCAGCAGCTCGGTACAGCAAACCTACAGTGAGCAGTTCTTC	CASSSVQQTYSEQFF
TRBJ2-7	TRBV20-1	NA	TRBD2	TGCAGTGCTAGAGATCCGGGCCTAGCGGGGGGGTCGTACGAGCAGTACTTC	CSARDPGLAGGSYEQYF
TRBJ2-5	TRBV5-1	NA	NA	TGCGCCAGCAGCTTTTGTAGCGGCTCGGGCGAGACCCAGTACTTC	CASSFCSGSGETQYF
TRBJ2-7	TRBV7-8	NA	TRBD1	TGTGCCAGCAGCTTAGCGGAGGGACAGGTTAACGAGCAGTACTTC	CASSLAEGQVNEQYF
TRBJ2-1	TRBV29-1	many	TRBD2	TGCAGCGTTGTCGGAGGACTAGCCACCCAGCAGTTCTTC	CSVVGGLATQQFF
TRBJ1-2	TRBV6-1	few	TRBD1	TGTGCCAGCAGTCCTCGACAGGGGGCGCTCGGCTACACCTTC	CASSPRQGALGYTF
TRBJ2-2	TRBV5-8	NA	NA	TGTGCCAGCACCCCCGGATGGGGTTTGGACACCGGGGAGCTGTTTTTT	CASTPGWGLDTGELFF
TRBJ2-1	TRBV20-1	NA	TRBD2	TGCAGTGCACCCGGGACTAGCTGCTACAATGAGCAGTTCTTC	CSAPGTSCYNEQFF
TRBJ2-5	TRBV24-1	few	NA	TGTGCCACAGGTACCTCTGATACCCAGTACTTC	CATGTSDTQYF
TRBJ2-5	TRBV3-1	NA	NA	TGTGCCAGCAGCCAATGCTTTGCCGGAGGGGGTGAGACCCAGTACTTC	CASSQCFAGGGETQYF
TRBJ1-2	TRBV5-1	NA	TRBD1	TGCGCCAGCAGCTTACAGGGGTTTGAAGGCTATGGCTACACCTTC	CASSLQGFEGYGYTF
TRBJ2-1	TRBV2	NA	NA	TGTGCCAGCAGTTTCGGCCAGTCCTACAATGAGCAGTTCTTC	CASSFGQSYNEQFF
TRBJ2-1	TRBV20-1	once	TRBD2	TGCAGTGCTAGAGATCGGGGTAGCGGGAGGTGGAATGAGCAGTTCTTC	CSARDRGSGRWNEQFF